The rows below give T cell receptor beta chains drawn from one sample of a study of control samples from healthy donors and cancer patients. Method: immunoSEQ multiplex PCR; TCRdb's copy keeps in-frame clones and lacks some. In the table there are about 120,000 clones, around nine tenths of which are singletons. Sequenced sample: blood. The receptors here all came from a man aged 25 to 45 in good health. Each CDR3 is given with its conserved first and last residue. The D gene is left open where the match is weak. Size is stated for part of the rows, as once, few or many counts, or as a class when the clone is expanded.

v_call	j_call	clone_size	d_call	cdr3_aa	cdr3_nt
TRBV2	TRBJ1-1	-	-	CASTGIVTNTEAFF	TGTGCCAGCACCGGGATAGTGACGAACACTGAAGCTTTCTTT
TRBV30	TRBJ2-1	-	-	CAWSVYGGSYNEQFF	TGTGCCTGGAGTGTATACGGGGGATCCTACAATGAGCAGTTCTTC
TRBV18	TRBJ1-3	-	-	CASSESVSGNTIYF	TGTGCCAGCTCGGAGAGTGTATCTGGAAACACCATATATTTT
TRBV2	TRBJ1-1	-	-	CASQAGTEAFF	TGTGCCAGCCAGGCGGGCACTGAAGCTTTCTTT
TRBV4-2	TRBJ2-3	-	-	CASSQEGKGWGADTQYF	TGTGCCAGCAGCCAAGAGGGGAAGGGGTGGGGCGCAGATACGCAGTATTTT
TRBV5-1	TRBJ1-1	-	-	CASSLTQGAVMNTEAFF	TGCGCCAGCAGCCTAACACAGGGCGCGGTTATGAACACTGAAGCTTTCTTT
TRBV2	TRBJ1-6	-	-	CASSYILPGPNSPLHF	TGTGCCAGCAGTTACATCCTTCCGGGGCCCAATTCACCCCTCCACTTT
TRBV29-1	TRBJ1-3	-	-	CSVSPGAGNTIYF	TGCAGCGTATCTCCGGGGGCTGGAAACACCATATATTTT
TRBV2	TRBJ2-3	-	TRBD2	CASSERGATDTQYF	TGTGCCAGCAGTGAGCGGGGGGCCACAGATACGCAGTATTTT
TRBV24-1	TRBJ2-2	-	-	CATSDQTTGELFF	TGTGCCACCAGTGATCAAACCACCGGGGAGCTGTTTTTT
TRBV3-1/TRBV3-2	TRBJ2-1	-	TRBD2	CASRNEAGGPWFF	TGTGCCAGCAGAAACGAAGCGGGGGGCCCTTGGTTCTTC
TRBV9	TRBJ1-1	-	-	CASSPSPQENTEAFF	TGTGCCAGCAGCCCGAGCCCACAGGAGAACACTGAAGCTTTCTTT
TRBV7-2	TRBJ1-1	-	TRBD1	CASSLEGTANTEAFF	TGTGCCAGCAGCTTAGAGGGGACAGCCAACACTGAAGCTTTCTTT
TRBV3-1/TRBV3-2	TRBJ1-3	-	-	CASSQDDSSGNTIYF	TGTGCCAGCAGCCAAGATGACTCCTCTGGAAACACCATATATTTT
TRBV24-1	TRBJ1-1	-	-	CATSDLLSGAAFF	TGTGCCACCAGTGACCTCCTATCCGGGGCGGCTTTCTTT
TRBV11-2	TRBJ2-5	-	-	CASSLEANQETQYF	TGTGCCAGCAGCTTAGAGGCTAACCAAGAGACCCAGTACTTC
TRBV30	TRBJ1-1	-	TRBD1	CAWNRDRGTEAFF	TGTGCCTGGAATCGGGACAGGGGCACTGAAGCTTTCTTT
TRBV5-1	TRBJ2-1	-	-	CASSFSGQTKRDHEQFF	TGCGCCAGCAGCTTCTCCGGACAGACTAAGCGTGACCATGAGCAGTTCTTC
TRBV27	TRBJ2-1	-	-	CASSLYRDLLQFF	TGTGCCAGCAGTTTATACAGGGACCTTCTGCAGTTCTTC
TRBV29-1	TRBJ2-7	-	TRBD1	CSVRQAQGDEQYF	TGCAGCGTCCGACAGGCTCAGGGGGACGAGCAGTACTTC
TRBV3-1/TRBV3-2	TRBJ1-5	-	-	CASSQIVGQPQHF	TGTGCCAGCAGCCAGATTGTAGGTCAGCCCCAGCATTTT
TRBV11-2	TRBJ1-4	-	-	CASSTLASPRAEKLFF	TGTGCCAGCAGTACTCTCGCCTCCCCCCGAGCTGAAAAACTGTTTTTT
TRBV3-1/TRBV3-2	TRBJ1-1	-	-	CASSQVGGAKGRAFF	TGTGCCAGCAGCCAAGTTGGGGGGGCGAAAGGACGGGCTTTCTTT
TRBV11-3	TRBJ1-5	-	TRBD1	CASSLTGVNQPQHF	TGTGCCAGCAGCCTGACAGGGGTGAATCAGCCCCAGCATTTT
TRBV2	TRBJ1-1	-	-	CASSAEQGRAEAFF	TGTGCCAGCAGTGCGGAACAGGGCAGGGCTGAAGCTTTCTTT
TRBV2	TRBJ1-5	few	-	CASSEASVVNQPQHF	TGTGCCAGCAGTGAAGCATCGGTAGTCAATCAGCCCCAGCATTTT
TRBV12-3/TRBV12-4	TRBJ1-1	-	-	CASSLARVREAFF	TGTGCCAGCAGTTTAGCGCGGGTTCGTGAAGCTTTCTTT
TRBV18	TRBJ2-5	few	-	CASSQYQETQYF	TGTGCCAGCTCTCAGTACCAAGAGACCCAGTACTTC